Detailed here is one T cell receptor (beta chain). The antigen this receptor binds is unknown. Base qualities were left out, and no much larger clone turns up one base away. The collaborating institutions used their own protocols to collect whole blood in K2EDTA tubes. For TCRbeta analysis, collaborator samples were shipped as frozen whole blood, as isolated PBMCs, or as DNA extracted from either sample type. This record belongs to a study of blood T cell repertoires in COVID-19 (TCRdb year 2020). For the study in its entirety: Samples covering the acute and convalescent phases of COVID-19 were provided by collaborators in the United States, Italy and Spain. The material from the prospective study consisted of cDNA or gDNA derived from T cells, B-cell-depleted T cells, or PBMCs. Deeply sampled blood TCRbeta repertoires from subjects exposed to, actively infected with, or recovered from COVID-19 were included in the dataset. The repertoires were made available in a free public database intended to serve as a resource for research on the immune response to SARS-CoV-2. Samples were obtained from the ongoing ImmuneRACE study (first 160 participants) and from 1,254 subjects provided by 6 global collaborators. The sample metadata nearly always contained a de-identified subject ID, COVID-19 status, age in years and sex. Where available, HLA class I and class II types were taken from metadata supplied by the sample provider and were not determined by assay-based typing. The full study reports these points: The amount of clinical and demographic metadata varied by source and participant and was provided uncurated.

Taken from cysteine to phenylalanine, the CDR3 has 12 residues. Left in the record is the CDR3 DNA by itself, 36 bases read in frame from the first base. Reading the germline V gene gives CDR1 LGHNT and CDR2 FRNRAP. The V end loses 1 base and the J end loses 8 bases, and a stretch of 8 bases separates them. TCRbeta CDR3 regions were amplified from genomic DNA using the immunoSEQ Assay, a bias-controlled multiplex PCR. In the authors' own workflow: The number of nucleated cells in each sample was estimated by amplification of reference gene primers within the assay. To quantify the absolute abundance of each unique TCRbeta CDR3 rearrangement, sequence reads were collapsed and filtered. For each sample, productive Simpson clonality was calculated as the square root of Simpson's diversity index over productive rearrangements. The table was pulled from immuneACCESS by TCRdb, which kept in-frame rearrangements only. Such tables lose some clones; where checked, under half of the loss comes from unresolved V genes, and the rest has no known cause. V and J calls and clone size are copied from that table; D and trimming were computed from the DNA. The sample data list over 80,000 clones, and roughly 86% of these were observed just once. The ten largest clones represent around 20% of the sample.

Sequenced material: peripheral blood. The sequence was collected from a human donor in a cohort sampled during active COVID-19. The sequence links TRBV12-5 to TRBJ1-2; no confident D gene assignment can be made. The nucleotide sequence reads as follows: TGTGCTAGTGGTTTGGGGACTGGGGGCTACACCTTC. This sequence encodes CASGLGTGGYTF.